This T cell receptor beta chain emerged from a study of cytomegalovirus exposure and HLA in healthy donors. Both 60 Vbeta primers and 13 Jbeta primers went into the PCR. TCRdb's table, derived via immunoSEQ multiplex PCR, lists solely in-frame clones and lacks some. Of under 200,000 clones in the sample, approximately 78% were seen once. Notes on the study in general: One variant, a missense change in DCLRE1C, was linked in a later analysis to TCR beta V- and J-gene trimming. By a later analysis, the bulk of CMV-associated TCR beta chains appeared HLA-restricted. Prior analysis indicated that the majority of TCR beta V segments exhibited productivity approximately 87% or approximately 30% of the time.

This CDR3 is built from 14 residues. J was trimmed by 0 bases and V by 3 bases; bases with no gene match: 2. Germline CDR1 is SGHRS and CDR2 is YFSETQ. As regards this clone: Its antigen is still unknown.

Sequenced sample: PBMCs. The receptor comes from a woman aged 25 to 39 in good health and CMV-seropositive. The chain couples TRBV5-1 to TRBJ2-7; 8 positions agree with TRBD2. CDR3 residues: CASSSGTSSYEQYF. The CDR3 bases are TGCGCCAGCAGCTCCGGGACTAGCTCCTACGAGCAGTACTTC. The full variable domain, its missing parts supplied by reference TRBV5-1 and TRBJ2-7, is KAGVTQTPRYLIKTRGQQVTLSCSPISGHRSVSWYQQTPGQGLQFLFEYFSETQRNKGNFPGRFSGRQFSNSRSEMNVSTLELGDSALYLCASSSGTSSYEQYFGPGTRLTVT.